The 6 T cell receptor beta chains below all came from one sample that was sequenced in a study of human T cells and chemical hapten exposure. The time point: patch test 1, 2 weeks after DPC sensitization. The treatment denotes: therapeutic diphenylcyclopropenone sensitization with weekly scalp DPC. Using its own MiXCR run on the RACE reads, TCRdb lists one record per CDR3 protein. Of about 360,000 distinct CDR3 sequences listed, around 7% were seen once; the top ten hold approximately 8.9%. This specimen was whole blood, taken in connection with sensitization to the hapten diphenylcyclopropenone (DPC). The receptor set was obtained from a woman aged 18-29 years with alopecia areata. Some clones in this sample may be carry-over from other donors' samples.

This chain links TRBV20-1 with TRBJ2-7, with D maybe TRBD2 (6 bases). This CDR3 region has 14 residues. V lost 5 bases and J lost 2, with 16 bases in between. Germline V gives CDR1 DFQATT, CDR2 SNEGSKA (reference sequence). CDR3 loop: CSARQRDWAYEQYF. The CDR3 DNA sequence: TGCAGTGCTCGTCAACGGGACTGGGCCTACGAGCAGTACTTC.

This clonotype appeared many times. CDR3 nucleotide sequence: TGTGCCAGCAGCATTACAGATACGCAGTATTTT. Translation: CASSITDTQYF. This chain uses TRBV12-3 or TRBV12-4 with TRBJ2-3; D gene unclear. Trimming took 6 bases from V and 3 from J, leaving 4 bases between them. CDR3 length: 11 residues.

The V and J genes are TRBV2 and TRBJ1-5, with D perhaps TRBD1 (6 bases). Germline lookup yields CDR1 SNHLY and CDR2 FYNNEI. The V and J ends lost 5 bases and 0 bases respectively, with 11 bases between them. CDR3 size: 15 residues. The CDR3 protein is CASSLQGISNQPQHF. DNA for the CDR3: TGTGCCAGCAGTCTACAGGGAATTAGCAATCAGCCCCAGCATTTT.

To note about this clonotype: A much larger clone is a single base away; this may be a read error. The chain links TRBV10-3 to TRBJ1-5; D gene unclear. This CDR3 has 15 amino acids. V dropped 4 bases and J dropped 4 bases, with 14 bases sitting between them. Germline V gene lookup returns CDR1 ENHRY and CDR2 SYGVKD. This CDR3 is CAISADMVGNQPQHF. DNA for the CDR3: TGTGCCATCAGTGCCGACATGGTCGGGAATCAGCCCCAGCATTTT.

The table lists this clonotype with a few counts. The rearrangement links TRBV20-1 to TRBJ2-3; TRBD2 matches 8 bases. The germline V gene encodes CDR1 DFQATT and CDR2 SNEGSKA (reference sequence). V trimming: 5 bases; J trimming: 2 bases; junction bases outside the gene matches: 9. This CDR3 has 15 amino acids. CDR3 loop: CSAPLLRGDTDTQYF. As DNA, the CDR3 is TGCAGTGCTCCTCTCTTGCGGGGGGACACAGATACGCAGTATTTT.

This clonotype was recorded a few times. J is TRBJ2-7 and V is TRBV10-3, with D possibly matching TRBD1 (6 bases). V lost 6 bases to trimming and J lost 1 base, with 10 bases between them. Looked up from germline, CDR1 is ENHRY and CDR2 is SYGVKD. This CDR3 spans 13 amino acids. This CDR3 is CAIRGRGSYEQYF. CDR3 sequence (DNA): TGTGCCATCAGAGGCAGGGGTTCCTACGAGCAGTACTTC.